The 2 T cell receptor beta chains below all came from one sample that was sequenced in a study of CD8+CD57+ T cells in acquired aplastic anemia. Genomic DNA constituted the template upon which TCR beta VDJ and CDR3 profiling was performed. TCRdb reprocessed the reads via MiXCR and lists one record per CDR3 protein. Found here are roughly 180,000 distinct CDR3 sequences, 48% of them singletons; the top ten hold 10% to 15%. Sequenced patients had shown CD8+CD57+ cell expansion by flow cytometry. Input material: sorted CD4+, CD8+, or CD8+CD57+ T cells (not recorded which) from PBMCs. Receptors originate from a human donor with aplastic anemia.

V and J are TRBV20-1 and TRBJ1-2; no reliable D call. Germline-derived CDR1 and CDR2 are DFQATT and SNEGSKA (reference sequence). The V and J ends lost 6 bases and 3 bases respectively, with 11 bases between them. This CDR3 region has 12 residues. The CDR3 nucleotides read TGCAGTGCAACCGGGAACCACTATGGCTACACCTTC. This gives the protein CSATGNHYGYTF.

This clonotype was found many times. CDR3 region: CASSPRGRDGYTF. The CDR3 region has the DNA TGTGCCAGCAGTCCCAGGGGACGTGATGGCTACACCTTC. This rearrangement joins TRBV12-3 or TRBV12-4 to TRBJ1-2; possibly TRBD1 for D (6 bases). V was pared by 5 bases and J by 6 bases, with 13 bases between. The CDR3 totals 13 residues.